Listed below are T cell receptor beta chains from one sample, sequenced in a study of identical twins. TCRdb independently ran MiXCR on the 5' RACE reads; one entry per CDR3 protein. Among over 200,000 distinct CDR3 sequences listed, over 5% were seen once. The same specimen was also included in a second study, on T cells expressing NK-cell markers.

The sequenced material came from CD8+ T cells sorted from blood. Source of these receptors: a woman in her late teens or twenties in good health. Both conserved end residues are part of each CDR3. A D gene is named only where the DNA matches it firmly. Clone size is not always given. Where it is, it says once, few, many or a class for expanded clones.

clone size	V gene	J gene	D gene	CDR3 DNA	CDR3 protein
many	TRBV20-1	TRBJ2-7	TRBD2	TGCAGTGCTAGTCCCTGGACTAGCGGGCCCTACGAGCAGTACTTC	CSASPWTSGPYEQYF
few	TRBV6-5	TRBJ2-3	.	TGTGCCAGTAGTTCCTCCGGGGCCGACACAGATACGCAGTATTTT	CASSSSGADTDTQYF
.	TRBV12-3/TRBV12-4	TRBJ1-5	TRBD1	TGTGCCAGCAGTGGGACAGGATCCCAGCCCCAGCATTTT	CASSGTGSQPQHF
few	TRBV5-1	TRBJ2-4	.	TGCGCCAGCAGCTTGGAACAATCGGACATTCAGTACTTC	CASSLEQSDIQYF
few	TRBV10-3	TRBJ2-5	TRBD2	TGTGCCATCAGTGACCCGGGACTAGCGGACCCTCAAGAGACCCAGTACTTC	CAISDPGLADPQETQYF
few	TRBV29-1	TRBJ2-3	TRBD2	TGCAGCGTTGAAGATCGGGGCGGGAGAAGTGATACGCAGTATTTT	CSVEDRGGRSDTQYF
.	TRBV7-8	TRBJ1-5	.	TGTGCCAGCAGGGTGACAGGCCGCGGGCAGCCCCAGCATTTT	CASRVTGRGQPQHF
.	TRBV12-3/TRBV12-4	TRBJ2-1	TRBD2	TGTGCCAGCAGTCAACTAGCGGGAGTACATGAGCAGTTCTTC	CASSQLAGVHEQFF
few	TRBV11-2	TRBJ1-5	.	TGTGCCAGCAGCTCACAGGGAAGATGGTTGGGGCCCCAGCATTTT	CASSSQGRWLGPQHF
many	TRBV4-3	TRBJ2-3	TRBD1	TGCGCCAGCAGCCAAGTCAGGGGGATCGCAGATACGCAGTATTTT	CASSQVRGIADTQYF
many	TRBV30	TRBJ1-1	.	TGTGCCTGGAGTGTTGGGAAGAACACTGAAGCTTTCTTT	CAWSVGKNTEAFF
many	TRBV12-3/TRBV12-4	TRBJ2-7	TRBD1	TGTGCCAGCAGTTTAGCCCTCAGACAGGGAAGTAACTACGAGCAGTACTTC	CASSLALRQGSNYEQYF
few	TRBV10-2	TRBJ2-1	.	TGCGCCATAGGGAGCCACAGCTCCTACAATGAGCAGTTCTTC	CAIGSHSSYNEQFF
.	TRBV6-2/TRBV6-3	TRBJ2-2	.	TGTGCCAGCCTTGGTCGGTCCGGGGAGCTGTTTTTT	CASLGRSGELFF
many	TRBV9	TRBJ2-1	TRBD2	TGTGCCAGCAGCGTAGGGACTAGCGGCACCTACAATGAGCAGTTCTTC	CASSVGTSGTYNEQFF
few	TRBV14	TRBJ1-2	.	TGTGCCAGCAGCCAAGACCAGTCTAACTATGGCTACACCTTC	CASSQDQSNYGYTF
few	TRBV6-2/TRBV6-3	TRBJ2-4	.	TGTGCCAGCAGTTACCCTGCCACCGGGCGGATCAAAAACATTCAGTACTTC	CASSYPATGRIKNIQYF
many	TRBV7-8	TRBJ2-2	.	TGTGCCAGCAGCTTAGGGAGGGGCACCGGGGAGCTGTTTTTT	CASSLGRGTGELFF
few	TRBV14	TRBJ1-1	.	TGTGCCAGCAGCCAAGTGGGGGGGGTCGAAGCTTTCTTT	CASSQVGGVEAFF
many	TRBV5-1	TRBJ2-5	TRBD2	TGCGCCAGCAAAGCGGGGGGTACGCGAGAGACCCAGTACTTC	CASKAGGTRETQYF
many	TRBV12-3/TRBV12-4	TRBJ2-5	.	TGTGCCAGCAGCTCAAATCAAGAGACCCAGTACTTC	CASSSNQETQYF
few	TRBV4-1	TRBJ1-2	.	TGCGCCAGCAGCCCCGAGCGTAGGATGAGCTATGGCTACACCTTC	CASSPERRMSYGYTF
.	TRBV7-9	TRBJ1-2	TRBD1	TGTGCCAGCAGCTGGCCCGGGACAGTAATCTCCGGCTACACCTTC	CASSWPGTVISGYTF
many	TRBV10-3	TRBJ2-3	.	TGTGCCATCGGGGCAGATACGCAGTATTTT	CAIGADTQYF
.	TRBV20-1	TRBJ2-7	TRBD2	TGCAGTGCTGGCGATTGGAGACTAGCGGGAGACCATCCAATTTACGAGCAGTACTTC	CSAGDWRLAGDHPIYEQYF
many	TRBV4-3	TRBJ2-3	.	TGCGCCAGCAGCCCAGAGATAGGTCCAGATACGCAGTATTTT	CASSPEIGPDTQYF
few	TRBV6-5	TRBJ2-3	TRBD2	TGTGCCAGCAGTTACTCGACCCTAGCGGAGGACACAGATACGCAGTATTTT	CASSYSTLAEDTDTQYF
few	TRBV7-9	TRBJ2-7	.	TGTGCCAGCAGCCCCCCGGCCGTGGACGAGCAGTACTTC	CASSPPAVDEQYF
.	TRBV5-1	TRBJ2-6	.	TGCGCCAGCAGGCTGAATGGTGGGGCCAACGTCCTGACTTTC	CASRLNGGANVLTF
few	TRBV5-1	TRBJ2-5	TRBD2	TGCGCCAGCAGCCTAGGGACTAGCGTAGAAGAGACCCAGTACTTC	CASSLGTSVEETQYF
.	TRBV5-1	TRBJ1-1	.	TGCGCCAGCAGCCCGGGAGGCATCACCTTGAACACTGAAGCTTTCTTT	CASSPGGITLNTEAFF
.	TRBV6-2/TRBV6-3	TRBJ2-6	.	TGTGCCAGCAGGGACGAGGCAGGGAATCCCCACAACGTCCTGACTTTC	CASRDEAGNPHNVLTF
.	TRBV6-1	TRBJ2-3	.	TGTGCCAGCAGCCGGGCTCAGTGGGGTACAGATACGCAGTATTTT	CASSRAQWGTDTQYF
many	TRBV5-1	TRBJ1-1	.	TGCGCCAGCAGCTTGTCTGGGGTGGGTACTGAAGCTTTCTTT	CASSLSGVGTEAFF
few	TRBV5-6	TRBJ1-2	.	TGTGCCAGCAGCGGGCTTTCGGGGGGCTACACCTTC	CASSGLSGGYTF
many	TRBV12-3/TRBV12-4	TRBJ2-1	TRBD2	TGTGCCAGCAGACTTCTAGCGGGAGGGCTCGGTGAGCAGTTCTTC	CASRLLAGGLGEQFF
few	TRBV3-1	TRBJ2-1	TRBD2	TGTGCCAGCAGCTACCTAGCGGGCGACTACAATGAGCAGTTCTTC	CASSYLAGDYNEQFF
.	TRBV9	TRBJ2-1	.	TGTGCCAGCAGCGTAGGGACAACCACCTACAATGAGCAGTTCTTC	CASSVGTTTYNEQFF
few	TRBV6-1	TRBJ1-6	TRBD1	TGTGCCAGCAAAGGGACAGGGGATTCACCCCTCCACTTT	CASKGTGDSPLHF
few	TRBV3-1	TRBJ2-3	.	TGTGCCAGCCCCCGGGAGCGGGGCACAGATACGCAGTATTTT	CASPRERGTDTQYF
many	TRBV5-1	TRBJ1-1	.	TGCGCCAGCACCCTATCTGCTGGAGAAGCTTTCTTT	CASTLSAGEAFF
.	TRBV5-5	TRBJ2-1	TRBD2	TGTGCCAGCAGCTTGGGACTAGCGGGTACTAGCTCCTACAATGAGCAGTTCTTC	CASSLGLAGTSSYNEQFF
.	TRBV30	TRBJ1-1	.	TGTGCCTGGAGTGACCTAAACACTGAAGCTTTCTTT	CAWSDLNTEAFF
.	TRBV7-2	TRBJ2-3	TRBD2	TGTGCCAGCAGCTTAGCCCGACTAGCGGGAGGTTCCACAGATACGCAGTATTTT	CASSLARLAGGSTDTQYF
many	TRBV11-2	TRBJ2-7	TRBD1	TGTGCCAGCAGCTGGGACAGCACTTACGAGCAGTACTTC	CASSWDSTYEQYF
.	TRBV19	TRBJ1-1	.	TGTGCCAGTAGTATATTTGGGGAGGGTAACACTGAAGCTTTCTTT	CASSIFGEGNTEAFF
few	TRBV12-3/TRBV12-4	TRBJ2-1	TRBD2	TGTGCCAGCAGTTTAGGTCCTAGCGGGGGGCCCTTTTACAATGAGCAGTTCTTC	CASSLGPSGGPFYNEQFF
many	TRBV6-1	TRBJ1-5	.	TGTGCCAGCAGTACAGGACATTCCCGGCGTTTT	CASSTGHSRRF
.	TRBV6-2/TRBV6-3	TRBJ1-5	.	TGTGCCAGCAGCGCCCTCGGCCGGGGTCAGCCCCAGCATTTT	CASSALGRGQPQHF
few	TRBV19	TRBJ1-1	.	TGTGCCAGTAGTATTGTCAGAGAGTTTATCAACACTGAAGCTTTCTTT	CASSIVREFINTEAFF
.	TRBV27	TRBJ1-2	.	TGTGCCAGCAGTTTATCGGGATCCTATGGCTACACCTTC	CASSLSGSYGYTF
.	TRBV27	TRBJ2-3	.	TGTGCCAGCAGTCCGGGGACTTCCGTTAACACAGATACGCAGTATTTT	CASSPGTSVNTDTQYF
few	TRBV7-8	TRBJ2-3	.	TGTGCCAGCAGCTCCGGGGTGGGGCCCTCAATAGATACGCAGTATTTT	CASSSGVGPSIDTQYF
.	TRBV12-3/TRBV12-4	TRBJ2-1	TRBD1	TGTGCCAGCAGGACCGAGACAGGGGCAAGCTCCTACAATGAGCAGTTCTTC	CASRTETGASSYNEQFF
many	TRBV10-2	TRBJ2-5	.	TGCGCCAGCAGTGAGGTTGTGGAAGAGACCCAGTACTTC	CASSEVVEETQYF
many	TRBV20-1	TRBJ2-1	.	TGCAGTGCTAGTGGAGCGGAGCGCCGATCCTACAATGAGCAGTTCTTC	CSASGAERRSYNEQFF